Listed below are T cell receptor beta chains from one sample, sequenced in a study of beta chain features in type 1 diabetes. The repertoire was sequenced with immunoSEQ multiplex PCR; TCRdb's copy has only in-frame clones and lacks some. Of around 280,000 clones listed, around 16% are singletons. The sequencing sample was made of naive CD4+ T cells from blood. The receptor source for this set is a man aged 18 to 30 with type 1 diabetes. CDR3s include the opening cysteine and the closing phenylalanine or tryptophan.

>TRBJ2-1|TRBV21-1
CASSYSCSGRRRIYNEQFF
>TRBJ2-3|TRBV5-4
CASSLTAGAGGDTQYF
>TRBJ2-7|TRBV4-2
CASSQGNSGVNYEQYF
>TRBJ1-4|TRBV4-1
CASSLRQEEKLFF
>TRBJ2-1|TRBV7-2
CASSLAPLAGGDEQFF
>TRBJ2-7|TRBV30
CAWSWSGQSSYEQYF
>TRBJ2-2|TRBV7-2
CASSFTRAAGELFF
>TRBJ2-6|TRBV27
CASRQGVSYGANVLTF
>TRBJ2-7|TRBV30
CAWSARTGIDEQYF
>TRBJ1-2|TRBV9
CASSPRTGGFYGYTF
>TRBJ2-1|TRBV5-1
CASSLRDSSYEQFF
>TRBJ2-3|TRBV7-9
CASSATGTSVGTDTQYF
>TRBJ2-3|TRBV7-9
CASSFRQGSTDTQYF
>TRBJ1-3|TRBV29-1
CSVEMGPQGRLSSENTIYF
>TRBJ1-5|TRBV4-3
CASSQDVRDQPQHF
>TRBJ2-7|TRBV11-2
CASSLIDFRRDSPYEQYF
>TRBJ2-5|TRBV11-2
CASSPADMTQYF
>TRBJ2-2|TRBV18
CASSLRTVPTGELFF
>TRBJ1-4|TRBV21-1
CASTPRKQGGATNEKLFF
>TRBJ2-7|TRBV28
CASEASGTYEQYF
>TRBJ2-1|TRBV28
CASSLHEAGEQFF
>TRBJ1-1|TRBV28
CASTTGGTEAFF
>TRBJ2-7|TRBV29-1
CSVGTGERYEQYF
>TRBJ2-5|TRBV30
CAWRGRGSETQYF
>TRBJ2-5|TRBV5-1
CASSLGAGEETQYF
>TRBJ2-5|TRBV7-9
CASSLGTVLYQETQYF
>TRBJ2-1|TRBV29-1
CSVRTGLAGSYNEQFF
>TRBJ2-5|TRBV5-4
CASGTKQGSGETQYF
>TRBJ2-5|TRBV28
CASSLWVGTGIESETQYF